This T cell receptor (beta chain) was sequenced during a study of early T cells in non-severe SARS-CoV-2 infection. Individually, cDNA molecules had unique molecular identifiers attached to them. Using its own MiXCR run on the 5' RACE reads, TCRdb lists one record per CDR3 protein. The repertoire holds tens of thousands of distinct CDR3 sequences, with roughly an eighth as singletons. This clonotype was detected ten times or more. The sample was whole blood. The clonotype was recovered from an adult who was a healthcare worker with PCR-confirmed SARS-CoV-2 infection or an uninfected control (not recorded which).

The DNA of the CDR3 is TGTGCCAGCAGTTTGGTCTCTGGGGCCAACGTCCTGACTTTC. Translating gives CASSLVSGANVLTF. The chain is built from TRBV12-3 or TRBV12-4 and TRBJ2-6, with D unclear. Trimming shortened V by 3 bases and J by 0 bases, and 3 bases separated the two germline ends. The CDR3 loop spans 14 amino acids.